This T cell receptor beta chain was sequenced during a study of blood T cell repertoires in COVID-19. Study-level information: There were acute and convalescent COVID-19 samples, and they came from the United States, Italy and Spain. Sources were T cells, B-cell-depleted T cells, or PBMCs; the material itself was cDNA or gDNA.

TCRdb's copy holds only in-frame clones and misses some; the assay was immunoSEQ multiplex PCR. The data contain over 85,000 clones, around 80% of them singletons. Germline trimming cut 3 bases from V and 5 bases from J; bases unmatched to any gene: 20. CDR1 and CDR2 from the germline V gene are KGHDR and SFDVKD. The length of the CDR3 is 21 residues. The clonotype was recovered from a woman older than 75 with acute or convalescent COVID-19. Sequencing was done on a sample of peripheral blood. The chain combines TRBV24-1 with TRBJ2-2; TRBD2 aligns across 10 bases. As DNA, the CDR3 is TGTGCCACCAGTGATCCCCGGGACAGCCTAAAACTAGCGGGACTAACCGGGGAGCTGTTTTTT. Translated: CATSDPRDSLKLAGLTGELFF.